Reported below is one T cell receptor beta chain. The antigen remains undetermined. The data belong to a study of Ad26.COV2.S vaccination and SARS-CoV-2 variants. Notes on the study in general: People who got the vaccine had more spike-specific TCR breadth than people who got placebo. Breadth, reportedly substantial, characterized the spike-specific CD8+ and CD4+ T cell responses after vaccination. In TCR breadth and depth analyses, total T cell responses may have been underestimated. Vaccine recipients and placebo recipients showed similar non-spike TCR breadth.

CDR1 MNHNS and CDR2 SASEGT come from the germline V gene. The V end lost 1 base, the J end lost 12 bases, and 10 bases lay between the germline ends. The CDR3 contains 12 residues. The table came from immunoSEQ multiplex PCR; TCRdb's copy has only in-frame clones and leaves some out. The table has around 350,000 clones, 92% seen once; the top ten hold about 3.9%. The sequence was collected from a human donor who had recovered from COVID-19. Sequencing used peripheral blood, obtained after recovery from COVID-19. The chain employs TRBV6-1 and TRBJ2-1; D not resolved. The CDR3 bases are TGTGCCAGCAGTGAAGTGTTTAAGGGGCAGTTCTTC. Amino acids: CASSEVFKGQFF.